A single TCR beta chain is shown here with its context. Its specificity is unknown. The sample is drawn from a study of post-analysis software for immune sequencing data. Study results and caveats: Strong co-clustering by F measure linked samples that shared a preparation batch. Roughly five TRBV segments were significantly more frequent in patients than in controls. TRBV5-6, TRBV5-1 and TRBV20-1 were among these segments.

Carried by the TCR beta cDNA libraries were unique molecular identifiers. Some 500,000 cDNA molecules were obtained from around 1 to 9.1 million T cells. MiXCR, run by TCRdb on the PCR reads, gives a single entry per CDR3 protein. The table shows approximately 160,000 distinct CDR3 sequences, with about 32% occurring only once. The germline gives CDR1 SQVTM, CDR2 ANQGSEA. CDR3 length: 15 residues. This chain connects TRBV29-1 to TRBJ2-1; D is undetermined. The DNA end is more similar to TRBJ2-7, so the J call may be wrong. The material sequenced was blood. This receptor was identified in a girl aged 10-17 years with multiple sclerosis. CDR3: CSVEGARLAYNEQYF. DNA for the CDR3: TGCAGCGTTGAAGGGGCCCGGCTGGCCTACAATGAGCAGTACTTC.